The source of this T cell receptor beta chain is a study of CD8 T cells in ankylosing spondylitis. Study findings and constraints: Characteristic, it appeared, of ankylosing spondylitis blood was a TCR beta motif of about eight highly homologous variants.

The CDR3 covers 13 residues. V was trimmed by 7 bases and J by 2 bases, leaving 11 bases between them. Via MiXCR, TCRdb re-called the 5' RACE reads, giving one row per CDR3 protein. The table shows under 450,000 distinct CDR3 sequences, with 17% occurring only once. This clonotype appeared many times. Its target is unknown. Sequenced input: blood, either unsorted or a sorted T cell fraction (not recorded which). The sequence came from a male donor with ankylosing spondylitis. The V gene is TRBV12-3 or TRBV12-4, the J gene TRBJ2-5; no definite D call. The CDR3 DNA reads TGTGCCAGCACCCCCGGCCAACAAGAGACCCAGTACTTC. Its translation: CASTPGQQETQYF.